The 15 T cell receptor beta chains in this list originate from one sample, sequenced in a study of beta chain features in type 1 diabetes. The antigens these receptors bind are not known. Expressed TCRB transcripts got sequenced, as all isolated RNA was reverse transcribed. The repertoire was sequenced with immunoSEQ multiplex PCR; TCRdb's copy has only in-frame clones and lacks some. The sample has hundreds of thousands of clones, 15% seen once; the top ten hold roughly 0.015%. Study-level results: For Type 1 diabetes patients, all four CD4+ subsets carried TCRB CDR3s that were moderately but significantly shorter.

Sequenced: naive CD4+ T cells from blood. All receptors derive from a man between 18 and 29 years old with type 1 diabetes.

V usage is TRBV9 and J usage is TRBJ2-5, with 7 nucleotides matching TRBD2. CDR1 and CDR2 (germline): SGDLS, YYNGEE. The CDR3 has 17 residues. Trimming cost V 0 bases and J 5 bases; bases outside gene matches: 13. CDR3 sequence: CASSVGASGGLGETQYF. Written as DNA, the CDR3 is TGTGCCAGCAGCGTAGGGGCTAGCGGAGGATTGGGGGAGACCCAGTACTTC.

The chain carries TRBV11-1 and TRBJ2-2, with 7 bases matching TRBD1. From germline, CDR1 is SGHAT and CDR2 FQDESV (reference sequence). The CDR3 has 14 residues. The V gene end was trimmed by 6 bases and the J gene end by 3 bases; junction bases not matched to a gene: 4. The CDR3 loop reads CASSLDRYTGELFF. DNA of the CDR3: TGTGCCAGCAGTTTGGACAGGTACACCGGGGAGCTGTTTTTT.

This clone was seen a few times. The V call is TRBV30, the J call TRBJ2-5; 12 bases are shared with TRBD2. CDR3 length: 16 amino acids. From germline, CDR1 is GTSNPN and CDR2 SVGIG (reference sequence). Unmatched junction bases numbered 7, after V lost 0 bases and J lost 5 bases. The CDR3 region is CAWSVWLAGGPETQYF. DNA of the CDR3: TGTGCCTGGAGTGTATGGCTAGCGGGAGGGCCGGAGACCCAGTACTTC. Filled out from reference TRBV30 and TRBJ2-5, the complete variable domain reads SQTIHQWPATLVQPVGSPLSLECTVEGTSNPNLYWYRQAAGRGLQLLFYSVGIGQISSEVPQNLSASRPQDRQFILSSKKLLLSDSGFYLCAWSVWLAGGPETQYFGPGTRLLVL.

This clone was counted a few times. The J gene is TRBJ2-7, the V gene TRBV9, with 7 nucleotides matching TRBD2. CDR1 and CDR2 from the germline V gene are SGDLS and YYNGEE. The junction had 13 bases not matched to a gene; V was cut back by 2 bases and J by 5 bases. The CDR3 runs 16 residues. CDR3 in DNA: TGTGCCAGCAGCGTTCGCTGGCGGGAGAATAAGAACGAGCAGTACTTC. As protein: CASSVRWRENKNEQYF.

This clone came up a few times. The chain has TRBV30 and TRBJ2-3; 11 bases line up with TRBD1. This CDR3 is 18 amino acids long. Germline V lookup: CDR1 GTSNPN, CDR2 SVGIG (reference sequence). The V gene end was trimmed by 8 bases and the J gene end by 4 bases; junction bases not matched to a gene: 20. The CDR3: CAGQLWGIPGQGADTQYF. In DNA, the CDR3 is TGTGCCGGACAACTTTGGGGGATACCGGGACAGGGGGCAGATACGCAGTATTTT.

This chain links TRBV9 with TRBJ2-2; 9 bases fit TRBD1. The CDR3 contains 15 residues. Germline V lookup: CDR1 SGDLS, CDR2 YYNGEE. The trim removed 4 bases at V and 3 bases at J, leaving 4 bases unmatched. CDR3 nucleotides: TGTGCCAGCAGCACCCGGGACAGGGACACCGGGGAGCTGTTTTTT. It yields the protein CASSTRDRDTGELFF.

This clone was recorded a few times. The genes are TRBV2 and TRBJ2-4; TRBD2 might be the D (6 bases). There are 11 residues in the CDR3. V was clipped by 7 bases and J by 13 bases, with 14 bases between them. CDR1 SNHLY and CDR2 FYNNEI come from the germline V gene. CDR3 sequence reads: CASIRRDLQYF. CDR3 bases: TGTGCCAGCATTCGGCGGGACCTACAGTACTTC.

A few counts support this clone. The chain employs TRBV28 and TRBJ2-7; 7 nucleotides line up with TRBD1. V dropped 8 bases and J dropped 2; count of bases not matched to a gene: 9. The CDR3 runs 14 residues. Germline-derived CDR1 and CDR2 are MDHEN and SYDVKM. The CDR3: CASSRTGLTYEQYF. For the CDR3, the DNA is TGTGCCAGCTCTAGGACAGGCTTAACCTACGAGCAGTACTTC. Variable domain in full (rest from reference TRBV28 and TRBJ2-7): DVKVTQSSRYLVKRTGEKVFLECVQDMDHENMFWYRQDPGLGLRLIYFSYDVKMKEKGDIPEGYSVSREKKERFSLILESASTNQTSMYLCASSRTGLTYEQYFGPGTRLTVT.

This chain joins TRBV5-1 and TRBJ2-6; D remains unclear. V was cut by 1 base and J by 4 bases, with 3 bases left in between. Germline V gene sequence: CDR1 SGHRS, CDR2 YFSETQ. The CDR3 sequence is 13 residues long. CDR3 amino acids: CASSLLGANVLTF. CDR3 coding DNA: TGCGCCAGCAGCTTGCTAGGGGCCAACGTCCTGACTTTC.

This clone was observed a handful of times. This sequence joins TRBV11-2 and TRBJ1-1; D possibly corresponds to TRBD1 (5 bases). CDR3 size: 15 residues. Germline CDR1 SGHAT, CDR2 FQNNGV. Deletions cut 4 bases from V and 2 bases from J, with 14 bases between. The DNA for the CDR3 is TGTGCCAGCAGCTCCCTTCGGGGGGTAAACACTGAAGCTTTCTTT. It encodes CASSSLRGVNTEAFF. The entire variable domain, with the rest obtained from reference TRBV11-2 and TRBJ1-1, is as follows: EAGVAQSPRYKIIEKRQSVAFWCNPISGHATLYWYQQILGQGPKLLIQFQNNGVVDDSQLPKDRFSAERLKGVDSTLKIQPAKLEDSAVYLCASSSLRGVNTEAFFGQGTRLTVV.

This clone was counted a few times. The chain uses TRBV6-6 and TRBJ2-5; tentative D call: TRBD1 (6 bases). V lost 7 bases and J lost 13, with 19 bases in between. In germline, CDR1 is MNHNY, CDR2 SVGAGI (reference sequence). The CDR3 spans 12 residues. CDR3 loop: CASTKGVQGPYF. The DNA of the CDR3 is TGTGCCAGCACCAAGGGGGTTCAAGGCCCGTACTTC.

CDR3: CASRAGDSSTDTQYF. The DNA for the CDR3 is TGTGCCAGCAGGGCGGGAGATTCTAGCACAGATACGCAGTATTTT. The rearrangement uses TRBV7-2 and TRBJ2-3; 7 nucleotides agree with TRBD2. This CDR3 region has 15 residues. Trimming cost V 6 bases and J 0 bases; bases outside gene matches: 6. Looked up from germline, CDR1 is SGHTA and CDR2 is FQGNSA.

The chain employs TRBV6-4 and TRBJ1-4; the D gene is possibly TRBD1 (5 bases). Germline V gene sequence: CDR1 MRHNA, CDR2 SNTAGT. The CDR3 consists of 16 residues. V lost 0 bases, J lost 8 bases, and 16 bases lay in between. The CDR3 loop reads CASSDSIWAGREKLFF. CDR3 nucleotide sequence: TGTGCCAGCAGTGACTCGATTTGGGCAGGGCGCGAAAAACTGTTTTTT.

This clone was seen more than once but under ten times. The genes are TRBV18 and TRBJ1-6; D is possibly TRBD1 (6 bases). Germline CDR1 reads KGHSH; CDR2 reads LQKENI. The V end lost 5 bases, the J end lost 3 bases, and 11 bases lay between the germline ends. There are 15 residues in the CDR3. CDR3 in amino acids: CASSVQDSYNSPLHF. In DNA, the CDR3 is TGTGCCAGCTCAGTACAGGACAGCTATAATTCACCCCTCCACTTT.

The chain combines TRBV13 with TRBJ2-7; perhaps TRBD1 as D (6 bases). Germline values: CDR1 PRHDT, CDR2 FYEKMQ (reference sequence). V was pared by 4 bases and J by 5 bases, with 9 bases between. The CDR3 is made up of 12 amino acids. CDR3 coding DNA: TGTGCCAGCAGCTGGGCAGGGGACGAGCAGTACTTC. It codes for CASSWAGDEQYF. The variable domain in full, with the rest retrieved from reference TRBV13 and TRBJ2-7, is AAGVIQSPRHLIKEKRETATLKCYPIPRHDTVYWYQQGPGQDPQFLISFYEKMQSDKGSIPDRFSAQQFSDYHSELNMSSLELGDSALYFCASSWAGDEQYFGPGTRLTVT.